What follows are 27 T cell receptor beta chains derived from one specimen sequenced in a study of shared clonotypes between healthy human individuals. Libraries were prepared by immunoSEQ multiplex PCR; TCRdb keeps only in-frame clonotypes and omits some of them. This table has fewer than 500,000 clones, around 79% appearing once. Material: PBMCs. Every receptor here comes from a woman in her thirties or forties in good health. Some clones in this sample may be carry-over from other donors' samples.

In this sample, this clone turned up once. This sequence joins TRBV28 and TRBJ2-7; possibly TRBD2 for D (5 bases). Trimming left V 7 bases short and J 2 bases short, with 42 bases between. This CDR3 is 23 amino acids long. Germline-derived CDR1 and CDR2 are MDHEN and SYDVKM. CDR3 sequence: CASTPGWGNARGVSLHPPYEQYF. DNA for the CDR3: TGTGCCAGCACCCCCGGGTGGGGTAATGCACGGGGAGTTTCCCTACATCCTCCCTACGAGCAGTACTTC.

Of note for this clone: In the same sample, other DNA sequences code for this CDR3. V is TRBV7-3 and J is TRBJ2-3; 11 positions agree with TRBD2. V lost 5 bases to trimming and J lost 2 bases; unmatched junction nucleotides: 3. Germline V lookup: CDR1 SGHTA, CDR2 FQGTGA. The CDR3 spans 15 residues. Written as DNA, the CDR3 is TGTGCCAGCAGCCCGGGACTAGCGGACACAGATACGCAGTATTTT. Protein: CASSPGLADTDTQYF.

CDR3 nucleotide sequence: TGTGCCAGCAGCCAAGTGTGGCTAGCGGGCTACAATGAGCAGTTCTTC. Amino acid sequence: CASSQVWLAGYNEQFF. The chain combines TRBV14 with TRBJ2-1, with 8 bases aligning to TRBD2. Germline CDR1 and CDR2: SGHDN and FVKESK. Unmatched junction bases numbered 5, after V lost 1 base and J lost 3 bases. The CDR3 totals 16 residues.

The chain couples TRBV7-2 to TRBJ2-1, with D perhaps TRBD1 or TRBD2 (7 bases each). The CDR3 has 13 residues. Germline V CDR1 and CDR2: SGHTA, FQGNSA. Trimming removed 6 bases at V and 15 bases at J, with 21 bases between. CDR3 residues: CASRTTAGEGAFF. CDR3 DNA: TGTGCCAGCAGGACTACGGCGGGAGAGGGGGCGTTCTTC.

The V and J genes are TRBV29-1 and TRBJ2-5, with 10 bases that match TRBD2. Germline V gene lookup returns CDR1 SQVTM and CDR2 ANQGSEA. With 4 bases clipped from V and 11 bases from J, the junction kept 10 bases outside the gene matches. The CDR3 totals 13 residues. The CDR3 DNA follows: TGCAGCGTTGGAGCGGGAGGGCCTGGAGAGCAGTACTTC. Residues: CSVGAGGPGEQYF.

CDR3 loop: CASSYWGLASGEQYF. As DNA, the CDR3 is TGTGCCAGCAGCTATTGGGGTTTAGCCTCGGGAGAGCAGTACTTC. This chain uses TRBV5-4 with TRBJ2-7; TRBD2 might be the D (5 bases). The CDR3 spans 15 residues. Trimming removed 3 bases from V and 7 bases from J, with 20 bases in between. CDR1 and CDR2 from the germline V gene are SGHNT and YYREEE (reference sequence).

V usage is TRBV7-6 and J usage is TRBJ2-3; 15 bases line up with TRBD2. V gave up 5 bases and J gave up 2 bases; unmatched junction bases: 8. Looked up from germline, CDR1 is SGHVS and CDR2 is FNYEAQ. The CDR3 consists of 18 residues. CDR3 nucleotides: TGTGCCAGCAGCGCGATCGGGACTAGCGGGAGGACCACAGATACGCAGTATTTT. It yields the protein CASSAIGTSGRTTDTQYF.

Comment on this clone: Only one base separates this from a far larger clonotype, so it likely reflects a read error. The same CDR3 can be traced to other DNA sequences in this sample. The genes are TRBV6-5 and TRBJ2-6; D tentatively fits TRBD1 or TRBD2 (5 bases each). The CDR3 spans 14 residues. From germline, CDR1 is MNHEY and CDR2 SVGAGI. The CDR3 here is CASSSFIGANVLTF. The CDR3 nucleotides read TGTGCCAGCAGTTCGTTTATCGGGGCCAACGTCCTGACCTTC.

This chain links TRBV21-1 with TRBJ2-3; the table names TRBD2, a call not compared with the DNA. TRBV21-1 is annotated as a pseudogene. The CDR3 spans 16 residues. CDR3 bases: TGTGCCAGCAGCAAAGGGGGCGGCGGGAGAACAGATACGCAGTATTTT. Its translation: CASSKGGGGRTDTQYF.

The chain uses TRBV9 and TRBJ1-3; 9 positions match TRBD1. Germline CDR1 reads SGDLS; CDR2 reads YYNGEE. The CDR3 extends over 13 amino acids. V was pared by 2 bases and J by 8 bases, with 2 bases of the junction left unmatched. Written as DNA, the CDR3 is TGTGCCAGCAGCGTCCGACAGGGGGACACCATATATTTT. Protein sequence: CASSVRQGDTIYF.

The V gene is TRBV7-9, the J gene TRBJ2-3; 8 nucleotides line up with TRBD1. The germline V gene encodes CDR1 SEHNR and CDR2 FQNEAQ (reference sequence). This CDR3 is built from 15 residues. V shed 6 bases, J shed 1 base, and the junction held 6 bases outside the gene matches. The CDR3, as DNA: TGTGCCAGCAGACCCGACAGGGGACGCACAGATACGCAGTATTTT. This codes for CASRPDRGRTDTQYF.

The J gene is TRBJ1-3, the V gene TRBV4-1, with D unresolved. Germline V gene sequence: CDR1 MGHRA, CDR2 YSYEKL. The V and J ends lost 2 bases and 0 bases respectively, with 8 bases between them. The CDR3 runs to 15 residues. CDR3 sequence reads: CASSQRKASGNTIYF. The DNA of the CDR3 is TGCGCCAGCAGCCAAAGAAAGGCCTCTGGAAACACCATATATTTT.

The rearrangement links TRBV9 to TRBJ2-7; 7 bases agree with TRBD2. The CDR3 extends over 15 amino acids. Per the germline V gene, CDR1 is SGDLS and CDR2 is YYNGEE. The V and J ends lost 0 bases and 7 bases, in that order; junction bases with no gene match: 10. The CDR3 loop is CASSVAPGEGWEQYF. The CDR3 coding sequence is TGTGCCAGCAGCGTAGCCCCCGGGGAGGGCTGGGAGCAGTACTTC.

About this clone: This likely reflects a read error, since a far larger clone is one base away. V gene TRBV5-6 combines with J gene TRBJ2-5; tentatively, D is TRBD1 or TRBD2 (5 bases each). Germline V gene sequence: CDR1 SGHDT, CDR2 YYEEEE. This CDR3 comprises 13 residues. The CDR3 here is CASSLGGVETRYF. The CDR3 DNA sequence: TGTGCCAGCAGCTTGGGAGGGGTCGAGACCCGGTACTTC.

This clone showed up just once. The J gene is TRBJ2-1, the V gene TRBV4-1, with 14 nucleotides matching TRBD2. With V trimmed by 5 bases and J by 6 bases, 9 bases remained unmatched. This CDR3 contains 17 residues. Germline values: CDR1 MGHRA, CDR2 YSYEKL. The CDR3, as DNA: TGCGCCAGCAGCAGACGCCTCGGACTAGCGGGAGGCAATGAGCAGTTCTTC. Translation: CASSRRLGLAGGNEQFF.

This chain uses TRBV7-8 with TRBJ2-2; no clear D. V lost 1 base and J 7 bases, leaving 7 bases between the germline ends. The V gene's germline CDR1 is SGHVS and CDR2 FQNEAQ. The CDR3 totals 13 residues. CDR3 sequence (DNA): TGTGCCAGCAGCTTAGGGACGCGCGGGGAGCTGTTTTTT. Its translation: CASSLGTRGELFF.

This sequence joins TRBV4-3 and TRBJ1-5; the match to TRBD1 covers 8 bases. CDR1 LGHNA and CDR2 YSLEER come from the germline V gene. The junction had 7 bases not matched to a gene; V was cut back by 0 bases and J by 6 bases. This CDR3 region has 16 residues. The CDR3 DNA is TGCGCCAGCAGCCAAGACGTAAACAGGGGGAGTCAGCCCCAGCATTTT. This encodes CASSQDVNRGSQPQHF.

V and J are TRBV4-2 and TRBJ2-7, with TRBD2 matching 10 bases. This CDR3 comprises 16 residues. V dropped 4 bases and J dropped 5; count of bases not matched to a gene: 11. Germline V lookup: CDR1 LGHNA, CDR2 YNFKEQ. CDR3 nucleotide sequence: TGTGCCAGCAGCCCGCGGACTAGCGGCACCGGGGACGAGCAGTACTTC. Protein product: CASSPRTSGTGDEQYF.

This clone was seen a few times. The CDR3 DNA is TGTGCCAGTAGTACAATCCAAGTGGGACAGTTCAATCAGCCCCAGCATTTT. This gives the protein CASSTIQVGQFNQPQHF. This chain uses TRBV19 with TRBJ1-5; 7 nucleotides align to TRBD1. Germline V lookup: CDR1 LNHDA, CDR2 SQIVND (reference sequence). V was pared by 4 bases and J by 3 bases, with 12 bases of the junction left unmatched. CDR3 length: 17 residues.

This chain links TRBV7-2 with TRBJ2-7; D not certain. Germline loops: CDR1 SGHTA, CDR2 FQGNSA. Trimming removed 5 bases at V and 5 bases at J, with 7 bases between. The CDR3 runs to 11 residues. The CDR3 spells CASSQLHEQYF. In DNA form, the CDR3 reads TGTGCCAGCAGCCAACTCCACGAGCAGTACTTC.

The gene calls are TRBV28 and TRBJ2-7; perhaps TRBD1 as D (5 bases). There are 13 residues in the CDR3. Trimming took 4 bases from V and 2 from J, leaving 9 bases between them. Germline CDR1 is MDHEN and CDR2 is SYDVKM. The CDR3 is CASSWGLPYEQYF. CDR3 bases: TGTGCCAGCAGTTGGGGCCTGCCCTACGAGCAGTACTTC.

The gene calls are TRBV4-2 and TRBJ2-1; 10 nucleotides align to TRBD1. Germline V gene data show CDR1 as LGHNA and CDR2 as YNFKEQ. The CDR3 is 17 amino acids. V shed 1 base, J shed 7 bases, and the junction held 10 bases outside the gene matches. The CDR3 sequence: CASSQASGTGAENEQFF. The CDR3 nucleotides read TGTGCCAGCAGCCAAGCTTCCGGGACAGGGGCCGAGAATGAGCAGTTCTTC.

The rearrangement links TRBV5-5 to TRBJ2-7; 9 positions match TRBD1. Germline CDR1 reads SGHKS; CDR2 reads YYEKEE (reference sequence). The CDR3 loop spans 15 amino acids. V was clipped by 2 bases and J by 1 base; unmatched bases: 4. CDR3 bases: TGTGCCAGCAGCTTCATAGGGACAGGGTCCTACGAGCAGTACTTC. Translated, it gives CASSFIGTGSYEQYF.

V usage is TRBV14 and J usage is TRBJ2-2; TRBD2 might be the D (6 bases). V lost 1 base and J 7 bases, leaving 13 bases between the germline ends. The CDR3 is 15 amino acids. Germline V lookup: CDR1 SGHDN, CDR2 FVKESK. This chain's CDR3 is CASSQGGGADGELFF. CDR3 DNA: TGTGCCAGCAGCCAAGGGGGCGGGGCTGACGGGGAGCTGTTTTTT. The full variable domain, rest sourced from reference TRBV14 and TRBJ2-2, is EAGVTQFPSHSVIEKGQTVTLRCDPISGHDNLYWYRRVMGKEIKFLLHFVKESKQDESGMPNNRFLAERTGGTYSTLKVQPAELEDSGVYFCASSQGGGADGELFFGEGSRLTVL.

Written as DNA, the CDR3 is TGTGCCAGCAGTTACCCGGGACTAGCGGGTCTGGGTGAGCAGTTCTTC. This encodes CASSYPGLAGLGEQFF. V is TRBV6-5 and J is TRBJ2-1; 12 bases are shared with TRBD2. Germline CDR1 is MNHEY and CDR2 is SVGAGI. V lost 2 bases to trimming and J lost 9 bases; unmatched junction nucleotides: 8. CDR3 length: 16 amino acids.

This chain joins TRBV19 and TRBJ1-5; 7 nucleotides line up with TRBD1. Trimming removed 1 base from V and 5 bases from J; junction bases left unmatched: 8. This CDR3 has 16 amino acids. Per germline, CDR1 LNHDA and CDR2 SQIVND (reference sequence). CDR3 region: CASSIGSRDRYQPQHF. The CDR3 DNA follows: TGTGCCAGTAGTATAGGCTCCCGGGACAGATATCAGCCCCAGCATTTT.

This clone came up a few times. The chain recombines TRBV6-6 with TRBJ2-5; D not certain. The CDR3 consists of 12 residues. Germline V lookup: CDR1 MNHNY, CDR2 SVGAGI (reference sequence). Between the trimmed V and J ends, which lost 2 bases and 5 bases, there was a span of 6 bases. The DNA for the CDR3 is TGTGCCAGCAGTTACGGTTCGGAGACCCAGTACTTC. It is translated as CASSYGSETQYF.